The 19 T cell receptor beta chains listed next were all sequenced from one sample in a study of control samples from healthy donors and cancer patients. Generated by immunoSEQ multiplex PCR, the TCRdb table keeps only in-frame clones and is missing some. The sample holds about 150,000 clones, about 86% seen once. The sample was blood. All receptors come from a man younger than 30 in good health.

The chain couples TRBV7-9 to TRBJ1-4; D is unclear. Germline values: CDR1 SEHNR, CDR2 FQNEAQ (reference sequence). This CDR3 has 14 amino acids. V was clipped by 5 bases and J by 5 bases, with 12 bases between them. The CDR3 nucleotides are TGTGCCAGCAGCGAGGCCAGATTCAATGAAAAACTGTTTTTT. Encoded protein: CASSEARFNEKLFF.

V is TRBV9 and J is TRBJ2-1; D is possibly TRBD2 (7 bases). V was pared by 4 bases and J by 0 bases, with 14 bases between. The germline CDR1 and CDR2 sequences are SGDLS and YYNGEE. The CDR3 runs 16 residues. The CDR3 reads CASSPRGPSSYNEQFF. DNA for the CDR3: TGTGCCAGCAGCCCGCGGGGGCCGAGCTCCTACAATGAGCAGTTCTTC.

The chain uses TRBV21-1 and TRBJ1-2; the table gives TRBD1 as D, unverified against the DNA. TRBV21-1 represents a pseudogene. The CDR3 has 20 residues. The CDR3 bases are TGTGCCAGCAGCAAAAGGGGGCTAGGGAGGCCTGAGGAAGCTAACTATGGCTACACCTTC. It yields the protein CASSKRGLGRPEEANYGYTF.

V usage is TRBV28 and J usage is TRBJ2-7; maybe TRBD1 (6 bases). Germline V gene sequence: CDR1 MDHEN, CDR2 SYDVKM. The CDR3 sequence is 13 residues long. V gave up 3 bases and J gave up 4 bases, with 10 bases separating them. CDR3 nucleotide sequence: TGTGCCAGCAGTTTCGTGACAGGTTACGAGCAGTACTTC. This gives the protein CASSFVTGYEQYF.

This clone appeared a few times. This chain links TRBV7-2 with TRBJ2-2, with D unresolved. The V and J ends lost 5 bases and 6 bases respectively, with 16 bases between them. Germline loops: CDR1 SGHTA, CDR2 FQGNSA. The CDR3 length is 15 residues. The CDR3 DNA reads TGTGCCAGCAGCCCCGCCAGCGACGGTGCCGGGGAGCTGTTTTTT. It specifies CASSPASDGAGELFF. Filled out from reference TRBV7-2 and TRBJ2-2, the complete variable domain reads GAGVSQSPSNKVTEKGKDVELRCDPISGHTALYWYRQSLGQGLEFLIYFQGNSAPDKSGLPSDRFSAERTGGSVSTLTIQRTQQEDSAVYLCASSPASDGAGELFFGEGSRLTVL.

The chain couples TRBV7-2 to TRBJ2-7; 11 nucleotides match TRBD1. CDR3 length: 14 amino acids. Germline CDR1 and CDR2: SGHTA and FQGNSA. The trim removed 5 bases at V and 3 bases at J, leaving 3 bases unmatched. The CDR3 nucleotides are TGTGCCAGCAGCCACGGGACAGGGGGCTACGAGCAGTACTTC. The encoded protein is CASSHGTGGYEQYF.

This chain connects TRBV5-6 to TRBJ1-6; 9 bases agree with TRBD1. CDR3 length: 14 amino acids. The V segment lost 5 bases and the J segment 9 bases; nucleotides outside the gene matches: 6. Germline assignment: CDR1 SGHDT and CDR2 YYEEEE. The CDR3 DNA is TGTGCCAGCAGTTCGGGACAGGGATTTTCACCCCTCCACTTT. Translating it yields CASSSGQGFSPLHF.

To note about this clone: Other DNA sequences of this sample code for an identical CDR3. This chain uses TRBV6-5 with TRBJ1-6; D call uncertain. The germline V gene encodes CDR1 MNHEY and CDR2 SVGAGI. Trimming removed 5 bases from V and 1 base from J, with 6 bases in between. The CDR3 has 14 amino acids. The CDR3 loop reads CASSKESYNSPLHF. CDR3 bases: TGTGCCAGCAGTAAGGAGTCCTATAATTCACCCCTCCACTTT.

The chain couples TRBV2 to TRBJ2-1; TRBD1 might be the D (5 bases). The CDR3 contains 12 residues. Per the germline V gene, CDR1 is SNHLY and CDR2 is FYNNEI. Trimming removed 8 bases at V and 10 bases at J, with 15 bases between. The CDR3 here is CASDLGAPEQFF. DNA for the CDR3: TGTGCCAGCGATTTAGGGGCGCCAGAGCAGTTCTTC.

This sequence joins TRBV7-2 and TRBJ1-6; 11 bases match TRBD1. This CDR3 comprises 16 residues. Germline values: CDR1 SGHTA, CDR2 FQGNSA. V lost 1 base, J lost 8 bases, and 4 bases stayed unmatched. Here the CDR3 reads CASSLGGTGGYSPLHF. In DNA form, the CDR3 reads TGTGCCAGCAGCTTAGGGGGGACAGGGGGGTATTCACCCCTCCACTTT.

This chain links TRBV4-1 with TRBJ2-7; D unresolved. Looked up from germline, CDR1 is MGHRA and CDR2 is YSYEKL. The CDR3 sequence is 14 residues long. With 0 bases removed from V and 4 bases from J, the gap between germline ends came to 10 bases. The DNA of the CDR3 is TGCGCCAGCAGCCAAGATCCCTACGGTTACGAGCAGTACTTC. It encodes CASSQDPYGYEQYF.

V gene TRBV19 combines with J gene TRBJ2-7; possible D gene TRBD1, 5 bases. Trimming took off 5 bases at V and 2 bases at J, with 10 bases between the two ends. This CDR3 region has 13 residues. Germline V lookup: CDR1 LNHDA, CDR2 SQIVND (reference sequence). The CDR3 sequence is CASSPTGTYEQYF. The CDR3 region has the DNA TGTGCCAGTAGTCCCACAGGTACCTACGAGCAGTACTTC. Full variable domain (missing parts from reference TRBV19 and TRBJ2-7): DGGITQSPKYLFRKEGQNVTLSCEQNLNHDAMYWYRQDPGQGLRLIYYSQIVNDFQKGDIAEGYSVSREKKESFPLTVTSAQKNPTAFYLCASSPTGTYEQYFGPGTRLTVT.

This sequence joins TRBV19 and TRBJ2-6; D possibly corresponds to TRBD1 (6 bases). The CDR3 sequence is 16 residues long. The germline V gene encodes CDR1 LNHDA and CDR2 SQIVND (reference sequence). V lost 4 bases, J lost 0 bases, and 10 bases lay in between. The CDR3 nucleotides are TGTGCCAGTAGTAGGACAGAGAGCTCTGGGGCCAACGTCCTGACTTTC. Translation: CASSRTESSGANVLTF.

J is TRBJ1-1 and V is TRBV7-8; D unclear. The CDR3 is 12 amino acids. Germline V lookup: CDR1 SGHVS, CDR2 FQNEAQ. Trimming took 5 bases from V and 7 from J, leaving 11 bases between them. CDR3 in DNA: TGTGCCAGCAGCCCCTTGGAGGATGAAGCTTTCTTT. Protein product: CASSPLEDEAFF.

The genes are TRBV7-9 and TRBJ2-5; D remains unclear. Trimming stripped 5 bases from V and 5 bases from J, with 15 bases between. In germline, CDR1 is SEHNR, CDR2 FQNEAQ (reference sequence). This CDR3 has 14 amino acids. This CDR3 is CASSPDRVKETQYF. In nucleotides, the CDR3 is TGTGCCAGCAGCCCTGATAGGGTAAAGGAGACCCAGTACTTC.

The J gene is TRBJ2-7, the V gene TRBV7-6; tentatively, D is TRBD2 (6 bases). The V end was cut by 11 bases, the J end by 2 bases, with 16 bases between. The CDR3 is 13 amino acids. Germline lookup yields CDR1 SGHVS and CDR2 FNYEAQ. The CDR3 bases are TGTGCCTCCGCGGAGGGTGGGGCCTACGAGCAGTACTTC. It translates to CASAEGGAYEQYF.

This chain links TRBV5-4 with TRBJ1-2, with 11 positions matching TRBD1. Germline CDR1 and CDR2: SGHNT and YYREEE (reference sequence). The CDR3 totals 15 residues. J was trimmed by 3 bases and V by 5 bases; bases with no gene match: 6. The CDR3 sequence: CASSTQDRGHYGYTF. For the CDR3, the DNA is TGTGCCAGCAGTACCCAGGACAGGGGGCACTATGGCTACACCTTC.

This chain joins TRBV4-2 and TRBJ1-1, with D uncertain. The CDR3 covers 12 residues. Per germline, CDR1 LGHNA and CDR2 YNFKEQ. Trimming cost V 1 base and J 7 bases, with 7 bases left between them. The CDR3 loop is CASSQVADEAFF. DNA of the CDR3: TGTGCCAGCAGCCAAGTGGCAGATGAAGCTTTCTTT.

V and J are TRBV30 and TRBJ1-6, with D uncertain. This CDR3 is built from 14 residues. V lost 0 bases, J lost 10 bases, and 13 bases lay in between. Germline V lookup: CDR1 GTSNPN, CDR2 SVGIG (reference sequence). The CDR3 reads CAWSVSELESPLHF. CDR3 coding DNA: TGTGCCTGGAGTGTATCAGAGTTAGAATCACCCCTCCACTTT.